The 32 T cell receptor beta chains below were found in one sample sequenced in a study of identical twins (dated by TCRdb to between 2015 and 2016). Libraries were constructed by 5' RACE. The sequencer was an Illumina HiSeq 2000. The public reads were reprocessed in TCRdb via fastp at Q25 and MiXCR, keeping in-frame beta chains. Merged by CDR3 protein, the rows form single entries marked with the most common genes and DNA. The sample table lists about 390,000 distinct CDR3 sequences, approximately 8.8% of them with a count of one. The ten largest clones add up to about 9.1% of the sample. The material sequenced was naive T cells sorted from blood. Per the publication, the cell subset or site label means: cells isolated with a human naive T-cell isolation kit. These receptors originate from a woman aged 45-65 years in good health.

This clonotype showed up many times. The chain uses TRBV28 and TRBJ1-2; no definite D call. CDR3 length: 13 amino acids. The germline V gene encodes CDR1 MDHEN and CDR2 SYDVKM. Trimming cost V 6 bases and J 4 bases, with 12 bases left between them. CDR3: CASSPIPRYGYTF. CDR3 bases: TGTGCCAGCAGCCCAATCCCCCGCTATGGCTACACCTTC.

This clonotype showed up many times. V is TRBV9 and J is TRBJ2-1, with D maybe TRBD2 (6 bases). With 0 bases removed from V and 9 bases from J, the gap between germline ends came to 19 bases. The CDR3 length is 16 residues. CDR1 is SGDLS, CDR2 YYNGEE, per germline. In DNA form, the CDR3 reads TGTGCCAGCAGCGTAGTAGCGCCAGACGTCGGGGGTGAGCAGTTCTTC. It specifies CASSVVAPDVGGEQFF. The full variable domain, rest sourced from reference TRBV9 and TRBJ2-1, is DSGVTQTPKHLITATGQRVTLRCSPRSGDLSVYWYQQSLDQGLQFLIQYYNGEERAKGNILERFSAQQFPDLHSELNLSSLELGDSALYFCASSVVAPDVGGEQFFGPGTRLTVL.

This clonotype was recorded a few times. The V call is TRBV4-1, the J call TRBJ1-5; D perhaps matches TRBD1 (5 bases). Germline V gene data show CDR1 as MGHRA and CDR2 as YSYEKL. The CDR3 spans 16 residues. Deletions cut 2 bases from V and 0 bases from J, with 11 bases between. CDR3 nucleotide sequence: TGCGCCAGCAGCCAACCCCGGGACGGTAGCAATCAGCCCCAGCATTTT. It specifies CASSQPRDGSNQPQHF.

The table lists this clonotype with a few counts. The CDR3 protein is CATSDMTGGDQPQHF. In DNA form, the CDR3 reads TGTGCCACCAGTGATATGACAGGGGGGGATCAGCCCCAGCATTTT. This chain links TRBV24-1 with TRBJ1-5; 9 bases fit TRBD1. This CDR3 comprises 15 residues. Trimming cost V 3 bases and J 5 bases; bases outside gene matches: 4. Germline V gene lookup returns CDR1 KGHDR and CDR2 SFDVKD.

This chain connects TRBV15 to TRBJ2-1, with D perhaps TRBD1 (6 bases). The germline V and J ends were trimmed by 6 bases and 6 bases, with 24 bases remaining between them. CDR1 and CDR2 from the germline V gene are LNHNV and YYDKDF (reference sequence). The CDR3 extends over 17 amino acids. The CDR3 loop is CATSRPKGRDMFNEQFF. CDR3 DNA sequence: TGTGCCACCAGTCGCCCAAAGGGACGGGACATGTTCAATGAGCAGTTCTTC.

In this sample, this clonotype turned up a few times. The genes are TRBV5-1 and TRBJ2-1; 7 positions match TRBD2. V was pared by 6 bases and J by 10 bases, with 7 bases of the junction left unmatched. The CDR3 runs to 12 residues. Germline CDR1 reads SGHRS; CDR2 reads YFSETQ. The CDR3 region has the DNA TGCGCCAGCAACCGGGGAGGGAGAGAGCAGTTCTTC. Protein product: CASNRGGREQFF.

The chain has TRBV20-1 and TRBJ2-1, with 11 bases aligning to TRBD2. The ends lost 2 bases at V and 7 bases at J; junction bases unmatched: 4. CDR3 size: 14 residues. Germline V gene data show CDR1 as DFQATT and CDR2 as SNEGSKA (reference sequence). The CDR3 DNA sequence: TGCAGTGCTAGAACTAGCGGGAGCCATAATGAGCAGTTCTTC. Amino acids: CSARTSGSHNEQFF.

This clonotype showed up many times. This chain joins TRBV10-3 and TRBJ2-1; D unclear. Trimming cost V 0 bases and J 8 bases, with 8 bases left between them. The CDR3 has 13 amino acids. The germline V gene encodes CDR1 ENHRY and CDR2 SYGVKD. The CDR3 coding sequence is TGTGCCATCAGTGAGTCCTTAGTCCATGAGCAGTTCTTC. Translated: CAISESLVHEQFF.

V usage is TRBV4-1 and J usage is TRBJ2-3; 7 bases match TRBD2. The CDR3 spans 15 residues. The V and J ends lost 4 bases and 4 bases, in that order; junction bases with no gene match: 8. Germline assignment: CDR1 MGHRA and CDR2 YSYEKL. Here the CDR3 reads CASSRETSRSDTQYF. CDR3 DNA sequence: TGCGCCAGCAGCCGAGAGACTAGCCGCTCAGATACGCAGTATTTT.

This clonotype was recorded a few times. The CDR3 DNA is TGCGCCAGCAGAGGGATTGGAAACACCATATATTTT. Amino acids: CASRGIGNTIYF. The chain couples TRBV5-1 to TRBJ1-3; no clear D gene. This CDR3 contains 12 residues. V dropped 5 bases and J dropped 3 bases, with 6 bases sitting between them. Germline V lookup: CDR1 SGHRS, CDR2 YFSETQ.

The chain is built from TRBV9 and TRBJ2-4; perhaps TRBD2 as D (6 bases). CDR1 is SGDLS and CDR2 is YYNGEE in the germline V gene. This CDR3 has 16 residues. Trimming pared 3 bases from V and 0 bases from J, leaving 13 bases between. The CDR3 DNA sequence: TGTGCCAGCAGCGCTCAGGTGGGGGGAGCCAAAAACATTCAGTACTTC. It codes for CASSAQVGGAKNIQYF.

This clonotype has just a few counts. This chain uses TRBV3-1 with TRBJ2-1; TRBD2 matches at 11 bases. Germline V lookup: CDR1 LGHDT, CDR2 YNNKEL (reference sequence). V lost 0 bases and J lost 7; bases outside the gene matches: 8. The CDR3 covers 17 residues. The CDR3 DNA reads as TGTGCCAGCAGCCAAGATCCGGGACTAGCGGCTTCTAATGAGCAGTTCTTC. Translating it yields CASSQDPGLAASNEQFF.

The sample holds many counts of this clonotype. V and J are TRBV5-1 and TRBJ2-1; 7 positions agree with TRBD2. V lost 7 bases, J lost 7 bases, and 5 bases stayed unmatched. The germline V gene has CDR1 SGHRS and CDR2 YFSETQ. CDR3 length equals 12 residues. Here the CDR3 DNA reads TGCGCCAGCGGGAGGGAGGGGAATGAGCAGTTCTTC. Its translation is CASGREGNEQFF.

This clonotype was counted a few times. The chain carries TRBV29-1 and TRBJ1-1, with TRBD1 matching 10 bases. This CDR3 has 13 amino acids. CDR1 is SQVTM and CDR2 is ANQGSEA in the germline V gene. Trimming cost V 6 bases and J 5 bases; bases outside gene matches: 6. Written as DNA, the CDR3 is TGCAGCGTCCAGACAGGGGGCGCGACTGAAGCTTTCTTT. It specifies CSVQTGGATEAFF.

This clonotype was counted ten times or more. The rearrangement links TRBV10-3 to TRBJ1-2; 10 nucleotides line up with TRBD1. The CDR3 spans 14 residues. With 4 bases clipped from V and 2 bases from J, the junction kept 1 base outside the gene matches. CDR1 ENHRY and CDR2 SYGVKD come from the germline V gene. CDR3 sequence reads: CAISGDRGNYGYTF. CDR3 nucleotides: TGTGCCATCAGTGGGGACAGGGGAAACTATGGCTACACCTTC.

The chain links TRBV18 to TRBJ2-7; 8 nucleotides align to TRBD1. The J segment lost 5 bases and the V segment lost 4 bases, leaving 7 bases of the junction unmatched. The CDR3 spans 14 residues. Germline assignment: CDR1 KGHSH and CDR2 LQKENI. CDR3 in amino acids: CASSQEQGANEQYF. The DNA for the CDR3 is TGTGCCAGCTCACAGGAGCAGGGGGCAAACGAGCAGTACTTC.

This clonotype was observed a few times. The chain carries TRBV2 and TRBJ2-7; 7 nucleotides line up with TRBD1. The CDR3 has 16 amino acids. V trimming: 2 bases; J trimming: 2 bases; junction bases outside the gene matches: 9. Germline values: CDR1 SNHLY, CDR2 FYNNEI. The CDR3 DNA reads TGTGCCAGCAGTGAACCTGAGGACAGGAACACCTACGAGCAGTACGTC. Protein: CASSEPEDRNTYEQYV.

This clonotype was seen only a few times. V gene TRBV20-1 combines with J gene TRBJ1-1; D remains ambiguous. The germline gives CDR1 DFQATT, CDR2 SNEGSKA (reference sequence). V lost 7 bases, J lost 0 bases, and 6 bases lay in between. The CDR3 spans 11 residues. Here the CDR3 DNA reads TGCAGTGTCCCTATGAACACTGAAGCTTTCTTT. Protein sequence: CSVPMNTEAFF.

This clonotype was seen only a few times. The chain is built from TRBV11-1 and TRBJ2-3, with TRBD2 identical over 14 bases. The junction had 1 base not matched to a gene; V was cut back by 3 bases and J by 5 bases. This CDR3 contains 15 residues. Germline CDR1 SGHAT, CDR2 FQDESV (reference sequence). CDR3: CASSFGLAGGDTQYF. The CDR3 region has the DNA TGTGCCAGCAGCTTCGGACTAGCGGGGGGAGATACGCAGTATTTT.

The table lists this clonotype with many counts. The CDR3 loop is CASSQYAGGQETQYF. For the CDR3, the DNA is TGCGCCAGCAGCCAATACGCGGGGGGCCAAGAGACCCAGTACTTC. The rearrangement uses TRBV4-1 and TRBJ2-5, with TRBD2 matching over 8 bases. The CDR3 is 15 amino acids. After removal of 2 bases from V and 1 base from J, the junction contained 3 bases not matched to a gene. Germline assignment: CDR1 MGHRA and CDR2 YSYEKL.

This clonotype was counted between two and nine times. J is TRBJ2-7 and V is TRBV19; D is unclear. Trimming took 3 bases from V and 2 from J, leaving 5 bases between them. The CDR3 contains 12 residues. Germline values: CDR1 LNHDA, CDR2 SQIVND (reference sequence). The CDR3, as DNA: TGTGCCAGTAGTATTGGTCCCTACGAGCAGTACTTC. It codes for CASSIGPYEQYF.

This clonotype turned up a few times. This rearrangement joins TRBV7-9 to TRBJ2-4; perhaps D is TRBD1 or TRBD2 (5 bases each). V was clipped by 5 bases and J by 8 bases, with 22 bases between them. Germline V gene lookup returns CDR1 SEHNR and CDR2 FQNEAQ (reference sequence). This CDR3 comprises 16 residues. CDR3 sequence reads: CASSPNKGRSRDIQYF. CDR3 in DNA: TGTGCCAGCAGCCCTAATAAGGGACGCTCAAGGGACATTCAGTACTTC.

The chain recombines TRBV14 with TRBJ2-1, with 7 bases that match TRBD2. Germline CDR1 and CDR2: SGHDN and FVKESK. Trimming took 4 bases from V and 6 from J; bases not matched to a gene: 9. CDR3 length: 15 amino acids. This chain's CDR3 is CASSRRTGGTNEQFF. The CDR3 nucleotides read TGTGCCAGCAGCCGCCGGACGGGGGGAACCAATGAGCAGTTCTTC.

The chain combines TRBV19 with TRBJ1-5; D is unclear. V shed 4 bases and J shed 0 bases, with 16 bases lying between them. The CDR3 sequence is 17 residues long. Germline lookup yields CDR1 LNHDA and CDR2 SQIVND (reference sequence). For the CDR3, the DNA is TGTGCCAGTAGTACTAGGCTCCGTGCAGGTAGCAATCAGCCCCAGCATTTT. Amino acid sequence: CASSTRLRAGSNQPQHF.

There are many counts of this clonotype. V gene TRBV28 combines with J gene TRBJ2-1; 11 nucleotides line up with TRBD1. J gave up 8 bases and V 5 bases, and 8 bases lay outside the gene matches. This CDR3 is 15 amino acids long. Looked up from germline, CDR1 is MDHEN and CDR2 is SYDVKM. The CDR3 loop reads CASSQWDRGGDEQFF. The DNA of the CDR3 is TGTGCCAGCAGTCAATGGGACAGGGGGGGGGATGAGCAGTTCTTC.

This clonotype has ten or more counts. This chain joins TRBV10-3 and TRBJ1-3, with no clear D. The CDR3 is 9 amino acids. The V end lost 11 bases, the J end lost 8 bases, and 7 bases lay between the germline ends. CDR1 and CDR2 (germline): ENHRY, SYGVKD. As DNA, the CDR3 is TGTGCCCCGAGTCACACCATATATTTT. The encoded protein is CAPSHTIYF.

This chain uses TRBV27 with TRBJ1-2, with TRBD1 identical over 7 bases. The CDR3 sequence is 15 residues long. Trimming at V came to 3 bases and at J to 5 bases, leaving 9 bases not matched to a gene. Germline values: CDR1 MNHEY, CDR2 SMNVEV (reference sequence). CDR3 sequence reads: CASSFLQGVPYGYTF. CDR3 DNA sequence: TGTGCCAGCAGTTTCCTTCAGGGGGTCCCTTATGGCTACACCTTC.

The chain uses TRBV5-1 and TRBJ1-4; TRBD1 might be the D (6 bases). Germline CDR1 reads SGHRS; CDR2 reads YFSETQ. V dropped 4 bases and J dropped 7 bases, with 14 bases sitting between them. The CDR3 totals 14 residues. The CDR3 DNA follows: TGCGCCAGCAGCCAGACAGTAGGGGGTGAAAAACTGTTTTTT. Amino acid sequence: CASSQTVGGEKLFF.

The chain employs TRBV9 and TRBJ2-1, with 8 bases aligning to TRBD2. Germline V gives CDR1 SGDLS, CDR2 YYNGEE. This CDR3 comprises 15 residues. J lost 2 bases, V lost 3 bases, and 4 bases had no gene match. CDR3 nucleotides: TGTGCCAGCAGCGATAGCGGGACCACCTACAATGAGCAGTTCTTC. Protein: CASSDSGTTYNEQFF.

The chain is built from TRBV20-1 and TRBJ1-4; perhaps TRBD1 as D (6 bases). The CDR3 is made up of 15 amino acids. Germline V gene data show CDR1 as DFQATT and CDR2 as SNEGSKA (reference sequence). Written as DNA, the CDR3 is TGCAGCGCCTTCGGACAGCCGGCAACTAATGAAAAACTGTTTTTT. It is translated as CSAFGQPATNEKLFF.

This clonotype was picked up many times. The chain joins TRBV12-3 or TRBV12-4 to TRBJ2-1; D is perhaps TRBD2 (6 bases). This CDR3 comprises 13 residues. The V gene lost 6 bases and the J gene lost 4 bases, with 10 bases spanning the gap. CDR3 nucleotides: TGTGCCAGCAGCCGAGGACTATACAATGAGCAGTTCTTC. Its translation: CASSRGLYNEQFF.

This rearrangement joins TRBV6-5 to TRBJ2-5; 9 bases align to TRBD1. Germline CDR1 MNHEY, CDR2 SVGAGI. The V segment lost 5 bases and the J segment 2 bases; nucleotides outside the gene matches: 6. This CDR3 region has 15 residues. In DNA form, the CDR3 reads TGTGCCAGCAGTCGGACAGGGGACGAACAAGAGACCCAGTACTTC. Amino acids: CASSRTGDEQETQYF.